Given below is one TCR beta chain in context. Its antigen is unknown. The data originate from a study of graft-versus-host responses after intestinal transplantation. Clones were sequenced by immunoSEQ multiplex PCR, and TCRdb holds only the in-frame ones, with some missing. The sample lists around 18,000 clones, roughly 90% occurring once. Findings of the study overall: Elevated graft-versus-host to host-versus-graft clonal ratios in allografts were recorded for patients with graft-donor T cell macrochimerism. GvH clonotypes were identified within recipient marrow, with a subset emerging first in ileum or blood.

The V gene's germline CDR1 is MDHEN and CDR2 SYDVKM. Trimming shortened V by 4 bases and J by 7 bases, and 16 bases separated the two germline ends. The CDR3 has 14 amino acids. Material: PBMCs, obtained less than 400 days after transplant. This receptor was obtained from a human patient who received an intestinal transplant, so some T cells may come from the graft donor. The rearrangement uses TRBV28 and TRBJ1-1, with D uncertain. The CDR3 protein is CASSSGPSVSEAFF. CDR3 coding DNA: TGTGCCAGCAGTTCTGGACCCTCAGTGAGTGAAGCTTTCTTT.